The 14 T cell receptor beta chains below were found in one sample sequenced in a study of shared clonotypes between healthy human individuals. Libraries were prepared by immunoSEQ multiplex PCR; TCRdb keeps only in-frame clonotypes and omits some of them. The data contain about 480,000 clones, about 75% of them seen just once; the ten biggest clones take up 9.5% to 15%. Sequencing input: PBMCs. The source is a woman aged 40 to 50 in good health. Some clones in this sample may be carry-over from other donors' samples.

To note about this clone: The junction differs from germline at one of its ends, possibly a read error. The chain has TRBV4-3 and TRBJ2-6; D is unresolved. CDR3 length: 16 amino acids. Per the germline V gene, CDR1 is LGHNA and CDR2 is YSLEER. CDR3 region: CSSSQVPGGGANVLTF. CDR3 coding DNA: TGCTCCAGCAGCCAAGTCCCCGGCGGTGGGGCCAACGTCCTGACTTTC.

This clone showed up just a few times. This sequence joins TRBV7-8 and TRBJ1-3; D gene unclear. The CDR3 covers 13 residues. The V and J ends lost 1 base and 4 bases respectively, with 5 bases between them. The germline V gene encodes CDR1 SGHVS and CDR2 FQNEAQ. The CDR3: CASSLGGGNTIYF. CDR3 DNA: TGTGCCAGCAGCTTAGGTGGGGGAAACACCATATATTTT.

The J gene is TRBJ1-5, the V gene TRBV27; D uncertain. Trimming left V 2 bases short and J 2 bases short, with 7 bases between. In germline, CDR1 is MNHEY, CDR2 SMNVEV (reference sequence). The CDR3 is made up of 14 amino acids. Here the CDR3 DNA reads TGTGCCAGCAGTTTAGGTTTTGGCAATCAGCCCCAGCATTTT. This gives the protein CASSLGFGNQPQHF.

The J gene is TRBJ2-7, the V gene TRBV6-5; maybe TRBD1 (7 bases). This CDR3 spans 14 amino acids. V lost 6 bases to trimming and J lost 6 bases, with 18 bases between them. Germline CDR1 and CDR2: MNHEY and SVGAGI. CDR3 bases: TGTGCCAGCAGACCCACTCACAGGGGAGGCGAGCAGTACTTC. As protein: CASRPTHRGGEQYF.

The chain combines TRBV7-7 with TRBJ1-2; no reliable D call. Germline values: CDR1 SSHAT, CDR2 FNYEAQ (reference sequence). V dropped 1 base and J dropped 0 bases, with 15 bases sitting between them. The CDR3 length is 17 residues. The CDR3 sequence is CASSLDLGSQSNYGYTF. The CDR3 DNA reads TGTGCCAGCAGCTTAGATCTAGGGTCCCAATCTAACTATGGCTACACCTTC.

Concerning this clone: This may be a read error: a much more frequent sequence differs by one nucleotide. The V and J genes are TRBV11-2 and TRBJ2-2, with TRBD2 identical over 8 bases. Per the germline V gene, CDR1 is SGHAT and CDR2 is FQNNGV. V dropped 3 bases and J dropped 1; count of bases not matched to a gene: 1. CDR3 size: 15 residues. The CDR3 DNA reads TGTGCCAGCAGCTTTACTAGCGGGAACACCGGGGAGCTGTTTTTT. It encodes CASSFTSGNTGELFF.

V gene TRBV7-2 combines with J gene TRBJ2-3, with TRBD2 matching over 14 bases. CDR3 length equals 17 residues. Germline V lookup: CDR1 SGHTA, CDR2 FQGNSA. The junction had 11 bases not matched to a gene; V was cut back by 4 bases and J by 8 bases. This CDR3 is CASSSTTSGRAPGTQYF. The CDR3 nucleotides are TGTGCCAGCAGCTCCACGACTAGCGGGAGGGCCCCGGGTACGCAGTATTTT.

The CDR3 DNA sequence: TGCGCCAGCAGCCAAACGTCCGGGACAGGGGCCTCGGGGTGGGCTTTCTTT. It translates to CASSQTSGTGASGWAFF. V is TRBV4-1 and J is TRBJ1-1; 10 bases agree with TRBD1. This CDR3 region has 17 residues. Per germline, CDR1 MGHRA and CDR2 YSYEKL. Losses at the gene ends were 2 bases for V and 11 bases for J; bases not matched to a gene: 17.

This clone was picked up a small number of times. The chain carries TRBV27 and TRBJ2-1, with D possibly being TRBD1 (6 bases). Germline CDR1 is MNHEY and CDR2 is SMNVEV (reference sequence). This CDR3 has 16 amino acids. Trimming removed 5 bases from V and 7 bases from J, with 21 bases in between. The CDR3 protein is CASSPATGWRQNEQFF. CDR3 bases: TGTGCCAGCAGTCCTGCCACAGGGTGGCGTCAGAATGAGCAGTTCTTC.

V and J are TRBV27 and TRBJ2-3; 9 nucleotides line up with TRBD2. CDR1 is MNHEY and CDR2 is SMNVEV in the germline V gene (reference sequence). The CDR3 length is 16 residues. J was trimmed by 4 bases and V by 5 bases; bases with no gene match: 10. DNA of the CDR3: TGTGCCAGCAGTACCTACAGGGAGCGGGGGGCAGATACGCAGTATTTT. Translated: CASSTYRERGADTQYF.

The chain uses TRBV7-9 and TRBJ2-1, with 15 bases that match TRBD2. V gave up 6 bases and J gave up 9 bases; unmatched junction bases: 12. Per germline, CDR1 SEHNR and CDR2 FQNEAQ (reference sequence). CDR3 size: 17 residues. CDR3 sequence reads: CASRSGLAGGLPGEQFF. The DNA of the CDR3 is TGTGCCAGCAGATCCGGACTAGCGGGAGGGCTCCCTGGTGAGCAGTTCTTC. The full variable domain, rest sourced from reference TRBV7-9 and TRBJ2-1, is DTGVSQNPRHKITKRGQNVTFRCDPISEHNRLYWYRQTLGQGPEFLTYFQNEAQLEKSRLLSDRFSAERPKGSFSTLEIQRTEQGDSAMYLCASRSGLAGGLPGEQFFGPGTRLTVL.

A note on this clone: Other nucleotide sequences in the sample specify the same CDR3. V and J are TRBV6-1 and TRBJ2-3, with 8 positions matching TRBD2. The CDR3 contains 15 residues. V lost 4 bases, J lost 4 bases, and 7 bases stayed unmatched. Germline V CDR1 and CDR2: MNHNS, SASEGT. This CDR3 is CASSAGTGGADTQYF. DNA of the CDR3: TGTGCCAGCAGTGCCGGGACCGGGGGGGCAGATACGCAGTATTTT.

The chain recombines TRBV28 with TRBJ2-2, with D unclear. V was pared by 3 bases and J by 7 bases, with 3 bases between. The germline gives CDR1 MDHEN, CDR2 SYDVKM. The CDR3 is made up of 11 amino acids. In nucleotides, the CDR3 is TGTGCCAGCAGTTTGATCGGGGAGCTGTTTTTT. Translated, it gives CASSLIGELFF. Variable domain in full (rest from reference TRBV28 and TRBJ2-2): DVKVTQSSRYLVKRTGEKVFLECVQDMDHENMFWYRQDPGLGLRLIYFSYDVKMKEKGDIPEGYSVSREKKERFSLILESASTNQTSMYLCASSLIGELFFGEGSRLTVL.

The chain has TRBV5-4 and TRBJ2-3, with D unresolved. This CDR3 contains 18 residues. Germline CDR1 and CDR2: SGHNT and YYREEE (reference sequence). Trimming took 4 bases from V and 0 from J, leaving 21 bases between them. CDR3 residues: CASSPTTSYWSSTDTQYF. The CDR3 DNA follows: TGTGCCAGCAGCCCTACAACCTCATACTGGAGTAGCACAGATACGCAGTATTTT.